This is a list of T cell receptor beta chains from one sample in a study of blood T cells in healthy people across ages. TCRdb reprocessed the 5' RACE reads via MiXCR and lists one record per CDR3 protein. The sample lists about 1.7 million distinct CDR3 sequences, roughly 28% occurring once. Specimen: blood. The receptors stem from a woman younger than 45 in good health. Both conserved end residues are part of each CDR3. A D gene is named only where the DNA matches it firmly. Expanded clones are given a class, and other clones once, few, many or no size at all.

abundance,len,j_gene,d_gene,v_gene,CDR3nt,CDR3aa
.,14,TRBJ2-5,.,TRBV28,TGTGCCAGCAGTCCGGGACTGGGGGTGGGGGCCCAGTACTTC,CASSPGLGVGAQYF
.,13,TRBJ2-5,.,TRBV29-1,TGCAGCGTCCAAGGGGCGCTCCAAGAGACCCAGTACTTC,CSVQGALQETQYF
many,14,TRBJ2-1,TRBD1,TRBV5-1,TGTGCCAGCAGCTTAGACAGGGGATACAATGAGCAGTTCTTC,CASSLDRGYNEQFF
few,11,TRBJ1-2,.,TRBV6-5,TGTGTTAGCGGGGGGAACTATGGCTACACCTTC,CVSGGNYGYTF
few,13,TRBJ2-3,.,TRBV14,TGTGCCAGCAGCCGGAACGGGGTAGATACGCAGTATTTT,CASSRNGVDTQYF
.,13,TRBJ2-5,.,TRBV7-9,TGTGCCAGCAACATGGCGGGGGCGGGTGAGCAGTACTTC,CASNMAGAGEQYF
.,13,TRBJ1-1,.,TRBV12-3/TRBV12-4,TGTGCCAGCAGTCCGACGGTGAACGCTGAAGCTTTCTTT,CASSPTVNAEAFF
.,14,TRBJ2-7,TRBD1,TRBV5-1,TGCGCCAGCAGCGGGGGACAGGCTTCCCACGAGCAGTACTTC,CASSGGQASHEQYF
.,14,TRBJ2-5,.,TRBV7-6,TGTGCCAGCAGCTTTGGGCCGCCGTTCCCGACCCAGTACTTC,CASSFGPPFPTQYF
many,13,TRBJ2-1,.,TRBV7-9,TGTGCCAGCAGCTGGAGGGGGGAGGATGAGCAGTTCTTC,CASSWRGEDEQFF
few,15,TRBJ1-2,TRBD1,TRBV20-1,TGCAGTGCTAGAGATCCGGGACAGCCTAACTATGGCTACACCTTC,CSARDPGQPNYGYTF
few,14,TRBJ2-5,.,TRBV9,TGTGCCAGCAGCGTAGATGGCACGGGAGAGACCCAGTACTTC,CASSVDGTGETQYF
.,14,TRBJ2-7,.,TRBV7-9,TGTGCCAGCAGCTTAGATCAGATTACCTACGAGCAGTACTTC,CASSLDQITYEQYF
few,14,TRBJ2-4,.,TRBV15,TGTGCCACCAGCCCTAGGGTGGAAAGAAACATTCAGTACTTC,CATSPRVERNIQYF
.,16,TRBJ2-1,.,TRBV5-1,TGCGCCAGCAGCGTGGGGGAGGTTGGGGGACAAAATGAGCAGTTCTTC,CASSVGEVGGQNEQFF
many,13,TRBJ2-7,.,TRBV7-2,TGTGCCAGCAGCTTACCACCGGGTCTCGAGCAGTACTTC,CASSLPPGLEQYF
.,15,TRBJ1-2,.,TRBV29-1,TGCAGCGTTGTAGCTTTCGACAGTCCTAACTATGGCTACACCTTC,CSVVAFDSPNYGYTF